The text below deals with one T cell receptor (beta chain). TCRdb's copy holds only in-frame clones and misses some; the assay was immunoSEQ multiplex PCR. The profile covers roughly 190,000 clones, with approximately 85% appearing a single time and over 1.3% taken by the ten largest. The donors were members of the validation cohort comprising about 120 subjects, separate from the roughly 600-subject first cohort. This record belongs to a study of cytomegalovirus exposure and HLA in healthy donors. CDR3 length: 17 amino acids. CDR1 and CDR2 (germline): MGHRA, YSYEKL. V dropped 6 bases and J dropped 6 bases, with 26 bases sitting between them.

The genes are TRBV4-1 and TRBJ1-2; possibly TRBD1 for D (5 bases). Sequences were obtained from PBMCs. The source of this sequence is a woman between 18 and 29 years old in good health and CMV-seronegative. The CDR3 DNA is TGCGCCAGCAGGCGAGCGGGCAGGGAAGATCTAGTAGATGGCTACACCTTC. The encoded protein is CASRRAGREDLVDGYTF.